Listed below are T cell receptor beta chains from one sample, sequenced in a study of graft-versus-host responses after intestinal transplantation. Which antigens these TCRs recognize remains unknown. Profiling relied on immunoSEQ multiplex PCR, and the TCRdb table lists in-frame clones only, not all of them. The table shows around 78,000 clones, with around 87% occurring only once. Sequencing used unstimulated CD8+ T cells sorted from spleen or lymph node cells, obtained before transplant. Receptor source: a human donor who was the organ donor for an intestinal transplant. CDR3s include the opening cysteine and the closing phenylalanine or tryptophan. The order of the fields is J gene, clone size, V gene, D gene, CDR3 protein, CDR3 DNA. The D gene is left open where the match is weak. Not every row has a clone size; where given, it reads once, few, many or a size class.

TRBJ2-1 . TRBV27 TRBD2 CASSSIQRGWNEQFF TGTGCCAGCAGTTCCATCCAGCGGGGTTGGAATGAGCAGTTCTTC
TRBJ2-3 . TRBV5-1 TRBD2 CASSFGTSSTDTQYF TGCGCCAGCAGCTTTGGGACTAGTAGCACAGATACGCAGTATTTT
TRBJ2-7 . TRBV7-9 . CASSPGPYEQYF TGTGCCAGCAGCCCCGGCCCCTACGAGCAGTACTTC
TRBJ2-3 . TRBV28 . CASSHRDSTDTQYF TGTGCCAGCAGCCACCGGGACTCCACAGATACGCAGTATTTT
TRBJ1-4 . TRBV28 . CASSIHEGGKLFF TGTGCCAGCAGCATTCACGAGGGGGGAAAACTGTTTTTT
TRBJ1-1 . TRBV9 TRBD1 CASSADRAHMNTEAFF TGTGCCAGCAGCGCTGACAGGGCCCACATGAACACTGAAGCTTTCTTT
TRBJ1-1 . TRBV6-1 . CASSERKQGRTEAFF TGTGCCAGCAGTGAAAGAAAACAGGGTCGGACTGAAGCTTTCTTT
TRBJ2-7 once TRBV28 TRBD1 CASSLAPRDRDRLFYEQYF TGTGCCAGCAGTTTAGCGCCCCGGGACAGGGACAGACTTTTCTACGAGCAGTACTTC
TRBJ1-6 . TRBV30 . CAWKTSRSYNPPLHF TGTGCCTGGAAGACCAGCCGCTCCTATAATCCACCCCTCCACTTT
TRBJ2-7 . TRBV7-9 TRBD1 CASSPLSLTGSYEQYF TGTGCCAGCAGCCCCTTAAGCCTGACAGGGTCCTACGAGCAGTACTTC
TRBJ1-2 . TRBV4-1 . CASSQDRASGYGYTF TGCGCCAGCAGCCAAGACAGGGCCTCGGGCTATGGCTACACCTTC
TRBJ2-3 . TRBV9 . CASSVWDTGVDTQYF TGTGCCAGCAGCGTTTGGGACACGGGGGTGGATACGCAGTATTTT
TRBJ2-1 . TRBV9 TRBD2 CASSSHRVTSGGQVGNEQFF TGTGCCAGCAGCTCCCACCGAGTGACTAGCGGGGGCCAAGTGGGCAATGAGCAGTTCTTC
TRBJ1-1 . TRBV19 . CASSTGQTNTEAFF TGTGCCAGTAGTACCGGACAGACGAACACTGAAGCTTTCTTT
TRBJ1-2 once TRBV6-6 . CASSYSWGNYGYTF TGTGCCAGCAGTTACTCATGGGGGAACTATGGCTACACCTTC
TRBJ1-2 few TRBV10-2 . CASSDGGVLYGYTF TGCGCCAGCAGTGATGGGGGGGTTCTCTATGGCTACACCTTC
TRBJ2-1 . TRBV5-1 . CASSMGYGVTNEQFF TGCGCCAGCAGCATGGGATACGGGGTGACCAATGAGCAGTTCTTC
TRBJ2-7 . TRBV27 TRBD1 CASSAIGGTGRSYEQYF TGTGCCAGCAGTGCTATTGGGGGGACAGGGAGGTCCTACGAGCAGTACTTC
TRBJ2-5 . TRBV5-5 . CASSLGQGQETQYF TGTGCCAGCAGCTTGGGGCAGGGACAAGAGACCCAGTACTTC
TRBJ1-1 . TRBV7-2 . CASSFTGSGNTEAFF TGTGCCAGCAGCTTTACAGGGAGCGGGAACACTGAAGCTTTCTTT
TRBJ1-5 . TRBV4-1 . CASSMGANQPQHF TGCGCCAGCAGTATGGGAGCGAATCAGCCCCAGCATTTT
TRBJ2-2 . TRBV7-2 . CASSSRLNTGELFF TGTGCCAGCAGCAGTAGACTGAACACCGGGGAGCTGTTTTTT
TRBJ2-3 . TRBV6-5 TRBD2 CASMDSAGGADTQYF TGTGCCAGCATGGATTCAGCGGGGGGGGCGGATACGCAGTATTTT
TRBJ1-2 . TRBV27 . CASSWSGDPYGYTF TGTGCCAGCAGTTGGTCCGGGGACCCCTATGGCTACACCTTC
TRBJ1-2 . TRBV6-6 TRBD1 CASRGDRGPYGYTF TGTGCCAGCAGGGGGGACAGGGGGCCCTATGGCTACACCTTC
TRBJ2-7 . TRBV19 TRBD1 CASSLYQGQGRDEQYF TGTGCCAGTAGTCTATACCAAGGACAGGGGCGGGACGAGCAGTACTTC
TRBJ2-2 . TRBV29-1 . CSVAQGGAGELFF TGCAGCGTCGCACAGGGAGGGGCCGGGGAGCTGTTTTTT
TRBJ2-1 . TRBV6-1 TRBD2 CASNEAGGPNEQFF TGTGCCAGCAACGAAGCGGGGGGGCCAAATGAGCAGTTCTTC
TRBJ2-2 once TRBV28 . CASSSGTILTGELFF TGTGCCAGCAGTTCCGGGACAATACTCACCGGGGAGCTGTTTTTT
TRBJ1-5 . TRBV5-5 . CASSFGQQGDQPQHF TGTGCCAGCAGCTTCGGCCAACAGGGCGATCAGCCCCAGCATTTT
TRBJ2-3 . TRBV30 . CAWSQGDTQYF TGTGCCTGGAGTCAAGGGGATACGCAGTATTTT
TRBJ2-7 once TRBV15 . CATSREGSSYEQYF TGTGCCACCAGCAGAGAGGGTAGCTCCTACGAGCAGTACTTC
TRBJ2-1 . TRBV30 TRBD1 CAWSSPGTGLYNEQFF TGTGCCTGGAGTAGCCCCGGGACAGGGCTCTACAATGAGCAGTTCTTC
TRBJ1-1 . TRBV19 TRBD1 CASSADRGATEAFF TGTGCCAGTAGTGCGGACAGGGGAGCCACTGAAGCTTTCTTT
TRBJ2-3 . TRBV7-3 . CASSPKGARNTQYF TGTGCCAGCAGCCCCAAAGGCGCAAGAAATACGCAGTATTTT
TRBJ2-2 . TRBV27 . CASSFSREKLFF TGTGCCAGCAGTTTTAGCAGGGAGAAGCTGTTTTTT
TRBJ2-7 . TRBV13 . CASSPPSSYEQYF TGTGCCAGCAGCCCGCCATCCTCCTACGAGCAGTACTTC
TRBJ1-5 . TRBV2 . CASSGRFLWSQPQHF TGTGCCAGCAGTGGAAGGTTCTTATGGAGTCAGCCCCAGCATTTT
TRBJ2-1 . TRBV12-5 TRBD2 CASGDLAGTEQFF TGTGCTAGTGGCGACCTAGCGGGGACCGAGCAGTTCTTC
TRBJ1-3 . TRBV11-2 . CASSLDSFSGNTIYF TGTGCCAGCAGCTTAGACAGTTTCTCTGGAAACACCATATATTTT
TRBJ2-2 . TRBV7-7 TRBD2 CASSQGLVRTGELFF TGTGCCAGCAGCCAAGGACTAGTTCGCACCGGGGAGCTGTTTTTT
TRBJ1-2 . TRBV5-4 . CASTKDLYGYTF TGTGCCAGCACCAAGGACCTCTATGGCTACACCTTC
TRBJ2-5 . TRBV27 TRBD1 CASSIWTGGEETQYF TGTGCCAGCAGTATCTGGACAGGGGGCGAAGAGACCCAGTACTTC
TRBJ2-7 . TRBV5-1 TRBD2 CASALWGGYDEQYF TGCGCCAGCGCCCTTTGGGGGGGGTATGACGAGCAGTACTTC
TRBJ1-2 . TRBV9 TRBD1 CASSAKQGLYYGYTF TGTGCCAGCAGCGCCAAACAGGGGCTCTACTATGGCTACACCTTC
TRBJ2-1 . TRBV7-8 TRBD2 CASSPSGGVGLDEQFF TGTGCCAGCAGCCCAAGCGGGGGGGTCGGGTTGGATGAGCAGTTCTTC
TRBJ2-3 . TRBV9 TRBD2 CASSVGLGWADTQYF TGTGCCAGCAGCGTGGGACTAGGTTGGGCAGATACGCAGTATTTT
TRBJ2-7 . TRBV4-1 TRBD1 CASSLPGTGRYEQYF TGCGCCAGCAGCCTTCCCGGGACAGGGCGTTACGAGCAGTACTTC
TRBJ2-1 . TRBV29-1 . CSVENSYNEQFF TGCAGCGTTGAAAACTCCTACAATGAGCAGTTCTTC